The 11 T cell receptor beta chains presented below share a single source sample, sequenced in a study of blood T cell repertoires in COVID-19. Only in-frame clones appear in the TCRdb table, and some are missing; sequencing was by immunoSEQ multiplex PCR. The table includes 250,000 to 300,000 clones, more than 85% detected once. The sequenced sample consisted of peripheral blood. The receptors originated from a woman aged 25 to 39 with COVID-19, enrolled during active disease.

V and J are TRBV5-1 and TRBJ2-2, with D possibly TRBD2 on 5 matching bases. This CDR3 has 15 residues. Trimming took off 3 bases at V and 5 bases at J, with 14 bases between the two ends. CDR1 is SGHRS and CDR2 is YFSETQ in the germline V gene. For the CDR3, the DNA is TGCGCCAGCAGCTCCGAGGGATCGGGGACCGGGGAGCTGTTTTTT. Translating it yields CASSSEGSGTGELFF.

This clone has a single count. The chain couples TRBV4-1 to TRBJ1-1; no clear D. The V gene lost 4 bases and the J gene lost 5 bases, with 11 bases spanning the gap. The CDR3 is 13 amino acids. CDR1 and CDR2 (germline): MGHRA, YSYEKL. In DNA, the CDR3 is TGCGCCAGCAGCCCTCAGGCCCGGACTGAAGCTTTCTTT. Translated, it gives CASSPQARTEAFF.

J is TRBJ1-2 and V is TRBV10-3; D is unclear. Deletions cut 8 bases from V and 7 bases from J, with 11 bases between. The CDR3 totals 11 residues. Germline CDR1 ENHRY, CDR2 SYGVKD. CDR3 residues: CAIQEFRGYTF. CDR3 DNA sequence: TGTGCCATCCAGGAATTTCGTGGCTACACCTTC.

This sequence joins TRBV19 and TRBJ1-1; 7 bases agree with TRBD1. With V trimmed by 5 bases and J by 1 base, 7 bases remained unmatched. Per the germline V gene, CDR1 is LNHDA and CDR2 is SQIVND (reference sequence). This CDR3 comprises 15 residues. This CDR3 reads CASSSQGQPNTEAFF. In DNA form, the CDR3 reads TGTGCCAGTAGTTCACAGGGACAGCCGAACACTGAAGCTTTCTTT.

Only a few counts were recorded for this clone. This chain links TRBV6-2 or TRBV6-3 with TRBJ2-7, with a possible D match to TRBD1 (5 bases). This CDR3 spans 15 amino acids. Germline CDR1 and CDR2: MNHEY and SVGEGT. V was trimmed by 5 bases and J by 0 bases, leaving 14 bases between them. CDR3 region: CASSGPVDSSYEQYF. CDR3 sequence (DNA): TGTGCCAGCAGTGGACCCGTTGACAGCTCCTACGAGCAGTACTTC.

The rearrangement uses TRBV5-1 and TRBJ2-2; D might be TRBD1 (6 bases). CDR3 length equals 15 residues. The ends were cut back, 0 bases at V and 4 bases at J, with 10 bases in the middle. Germline lookup yields CDR1 SGHRS and CDR2 YFSETQ. CDR3: CASSLVQGSTGELFF. CDR3 nucleotide sequence: TGCGCCAGCAGCTTGGTTCAGGGGAGCACCGGGGAGCTGTTTTTT.

V is TRBV5-1 and J is TRBJ2-2, with TRBD2 identical over 9 bases. The CDR3 contains 19 residues. V trimming: 0 bases; J trimming: 4 bases; junction bases outside the gene matches: 13. Germline V gene sequence: CDR1 SGHRS, CDR2 YFSETQ. This CDR3 is CASSLGGIAGEAGTGELFF. The CDR3 nucleotides are TGCGCCAGCAGCTTGGGAGGAATAGCGGGAGAAGCGGGCACCGGGGAGCTGTTTTTT. The entire variable domain, with the rest obtained from reference TRBV5-1 and TRBJ2-2, is as follows: KAGVTQTPRYLIKTRGQQVTLSCSPISGHRSVSWYQQTPGQGLQFLFEYFSETQRNKGNFPGRFSGRQFSNSRSEMNVSTLELGDSALYLCASSLGGIAGEAGTGELFFGEGSRLTVL.

The chain combines TRBV7-9 with TRBJ1-2; unclear D gene. Germline V gives CDR1 SEHNR, CDR2 FQNEAQ (reference sequence). This CDR3 is 14 amino acids long. Deletions cut 1 base from V and 2 bases from J, with 8 bases between. The CDR3 protein is CASSLVFSNYGYTF. CDR3 coding DNA: TGTGCCAGCAGCTTAGTGTTCTCCAACTATGGCTACACCTTC.

The chain carries TRBV12-3 or TRBV12-4 and TRBJ2-7, with TRBD2 as a possible D gene (6 bases). V was clipped by 5 bases and J by 4 bases, with 9 bases between them. The CDR3 is made up of 12 amino acids. Here the CDR3 DNA reads TGTGCCAGCAGTCGTGCGGGGTACGAGCAGTACTTC. Residues: CASSRAGYEQYF.

The rearrangement links TRBV21-1 to TRBJ1-1; the listed D gene, TRBD1, was not tested against the DNA. TRBV21-1 is assigned pseudogene status. The CDR3 covers 16 residues. This chain's CDR3 is CASSPTGGQVNTEAFF. CDR3 DNA sequence: TGTGCCAGCAGCCCAACAGGGGGACAAGTGAACACTGAAGCTTTCTTT.

J is TRBJ2-7 and V is TRBV10-3, with 7 bases identical to TRBD1. Germline CDR1 ENHRY, CDR2 SYGVKD. J lost 3 bases, V lost 10 bases, and 6 bases had no gene match. There are 12 residues in the CDR3. CDR3 loop: CATGTEIYEQYF. The CDR3 DNA is TGTGCCACCGGGACAGAGATCTACGAGCAGTACTTC.